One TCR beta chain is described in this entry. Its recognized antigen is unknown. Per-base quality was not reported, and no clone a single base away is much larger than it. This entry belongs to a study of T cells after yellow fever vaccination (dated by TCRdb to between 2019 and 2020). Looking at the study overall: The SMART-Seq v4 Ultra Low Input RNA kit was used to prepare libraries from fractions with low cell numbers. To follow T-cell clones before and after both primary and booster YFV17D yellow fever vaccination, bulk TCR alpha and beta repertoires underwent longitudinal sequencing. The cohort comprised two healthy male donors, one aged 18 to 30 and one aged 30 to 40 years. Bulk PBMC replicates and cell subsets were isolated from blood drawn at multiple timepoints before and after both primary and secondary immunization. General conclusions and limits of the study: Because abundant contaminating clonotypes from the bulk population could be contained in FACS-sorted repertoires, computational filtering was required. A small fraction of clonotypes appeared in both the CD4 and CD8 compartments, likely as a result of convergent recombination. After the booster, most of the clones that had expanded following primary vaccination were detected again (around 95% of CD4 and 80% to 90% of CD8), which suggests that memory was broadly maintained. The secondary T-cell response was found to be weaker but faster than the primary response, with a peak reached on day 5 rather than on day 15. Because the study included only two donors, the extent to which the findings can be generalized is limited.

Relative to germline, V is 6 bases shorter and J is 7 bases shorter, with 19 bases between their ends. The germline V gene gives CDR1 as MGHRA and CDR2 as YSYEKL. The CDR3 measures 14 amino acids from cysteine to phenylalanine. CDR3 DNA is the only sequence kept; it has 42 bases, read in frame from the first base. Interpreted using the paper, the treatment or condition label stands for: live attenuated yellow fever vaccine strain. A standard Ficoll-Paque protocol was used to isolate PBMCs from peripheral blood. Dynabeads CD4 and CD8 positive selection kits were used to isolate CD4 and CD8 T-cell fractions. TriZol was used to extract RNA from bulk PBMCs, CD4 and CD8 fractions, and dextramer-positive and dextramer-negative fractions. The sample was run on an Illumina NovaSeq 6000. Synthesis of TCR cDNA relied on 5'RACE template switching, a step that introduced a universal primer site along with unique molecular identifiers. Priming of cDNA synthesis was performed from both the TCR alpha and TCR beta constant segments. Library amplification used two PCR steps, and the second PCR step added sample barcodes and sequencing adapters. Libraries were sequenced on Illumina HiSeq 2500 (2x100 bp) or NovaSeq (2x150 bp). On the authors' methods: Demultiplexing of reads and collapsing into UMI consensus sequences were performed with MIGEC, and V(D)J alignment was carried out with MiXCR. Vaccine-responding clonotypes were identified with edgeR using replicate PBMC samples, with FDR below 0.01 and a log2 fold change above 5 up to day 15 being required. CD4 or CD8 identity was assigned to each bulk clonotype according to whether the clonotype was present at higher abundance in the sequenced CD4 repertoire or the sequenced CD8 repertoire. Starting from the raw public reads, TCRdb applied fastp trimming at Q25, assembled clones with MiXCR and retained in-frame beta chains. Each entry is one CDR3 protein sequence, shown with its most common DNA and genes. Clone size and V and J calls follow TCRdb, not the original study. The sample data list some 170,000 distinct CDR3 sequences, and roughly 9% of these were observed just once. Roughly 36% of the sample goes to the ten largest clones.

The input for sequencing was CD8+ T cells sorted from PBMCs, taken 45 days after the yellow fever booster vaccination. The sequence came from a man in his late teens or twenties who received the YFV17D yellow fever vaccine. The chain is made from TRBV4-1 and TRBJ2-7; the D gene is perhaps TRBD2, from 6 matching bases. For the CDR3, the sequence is CASRSSGTSVEQYF. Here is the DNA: TGCGCCAGCAGATCCTCCGGGACTTCGGTTGAGCAGTACTTC.